A selection of T cell receptor beta chains follows, all from one sample in a study of response to subunit inactivated influenza vaccine. Via MiXCR, TCRdb re-called the RT-PCR reads, giving one row per CDR3 protein. In the table there are about 700,000 distinct CDR3 sequences, 15% to 18% of which are singletons. Source: PBMCs from blood, taken about 11 days after vaccination. The receptor source for this set is a man between 45 and 60 years old who received an inactivated influenza vaccine. CDR3s include the opening cysteine and the closing phenylalanine or tryptophan. A D gene is named only where the DNA matches it firmly. Rows may omit the clone size; those that give it use once, few, many or a size class.

TRBD2	TRBV7-9	few	TRBJ2-7	TGTGCCAGCAGCCAGGGACTAGCGGGATTTGAGCAGTACTTC	CASSQGLAGFEQYF
TRBD1	TRBV6-2/TRBV6-3	NA	TRBJ1-5	TGTGCCAGCGCCCCGGGACAGCCAAATCAGCCCCATCATTTT	CASAPGQPNQPHHF
TRBD2	TRBV5-4	NA	TRBJ2-5	TGTGCCAGCAGCTCAGCGGGGGGGCTGAGTGAGACCCAGTACTTC	CASSSAGGLSETQYF
TRBD1	TRBV5-1	few	TRBJ2-5	TGCGCCAGCAGCTTGGGGACAGGGCCTGCGGAGACCCAGTACTTC	CASSLGTGPAETQYF
NA	TRBV4-3	NA	TRBJ2-5	TGCGCCAGCAGCCAAAAACAGGGTTACCAAGAGACCCAGTACTTC	CASSQKQGYQETQYF
TRBD1	TRBV5-1	many	TRBJ1-4	TGCGCCAGCAGTCGGGACAGTACTAATGAAAAACTGTTTTTT	CASSRDSTNEKLFF
NA	TRBV20-1	NA	TRBJ2-3	TGCAGTGCAAAGGGGACCGACAACCCCCGGGGAGATACGCAGTATTTT	CSAKGTDNPRGDTQYF
NA	TRBV15	few	TRBJ2-1	TGTGCCACCAGCAGAGACTTTTCAGGGAGACTATCGGACAATGAGCAGTTCTTC	CATSRDFSGRLSDNEQFF
NA	TRBV20-1	NA	TRBJ2-7	TGCAGTGCTCTTCCCGGGACCCACACCTACGAGCAGTACTTC	CSALPGTHTYEQYF
NA	TRBV20-1	few	TRBJ2-7	TGCAGTTGTTCGACAGGTCCCTACGAGCAGTACTTC	CSCSTGPYEQYF
NA	TRBV30	NA	TRBJ1-4	TGTGCCTGGAGTTTTCGTTATGAAAAACTGTTTTTT	CAWSFRYEKLFF
TRBD2	TRBV20-1	NA	TRBJ2-7	TGCAGTGCTAGATTAGCGGGCGTTACCTACGAGCAGTACTTC	CSARLAGVTYEQYF
NA	TRBV4-1	few	TRBJ1-1	TGCGCCAGCAGCCAAGTGGGGGGACACAGGAACACTGAAGCTTTCTTT	CASSQVGGHRNTEAFF
TRBD2	TRBV7-2	NA	TRBJ2-7	TGTGCCAGCAGCTTTAAGCGGGAGGGGAGCGAGCAGTACTTC	CASSFKREGSEQYF
NA	TRBV12-3/TRBV12-4	NA	TRBJ2-3	TGTGCCAGCAGCCCTAGCGCTACCACAGATACGCAGTATTTT	CASSPSATTDTQYF
NA	TRBV20-1	many	TRBJ2-3	TGCAGTGCTATCTACAACCTCCGCACAGATACGCAGTATTTT	CSAIYNLRTDTQYF
TRBD1	TRBV5-1	NA	TRBJ2-7	TGCGCCAGCAGCTTGGGGGCGGGACAGGTCGAGCAGTACTTC	CASSLGAGQVEQYF
TRBD1	TRBV4-1	NA	TRBJ2-5	TGCGCCAGCAGCCAATCGGACAGGTTATCTGGGACCCAGTACTTC	CASSQSDRLSGTQYF
TRBD1	TRBV7-6	NA	TRBJ1-5	TGTGCCAGCAGCGAAGTGGGACAGAATAGCAATCAGCCCCAGCATTTT	CASSEVGQNSNQPQHF
NA	TRBV3-1	once	TRBJ2-7	TGTGCCAGCAGCCAAGATTCAATTTCGGTGCAGTACTTC	CASSQDSISVQYF
NA	TRBV7-2	NA	TRBJ2-7	TGTGCCAGCAGCTTAGAGGGGTTCTTCTACGAGCAGTACTTC	CASSLEGFFYEQYF
NA	TRBV12-3/TRBV12-4	few	TRBJ2-1	TGTGCCAGCAAACCGGGACGTCCTACAGGAGAGCAGTTCTTC	CASKPGRPTGEQFF
TRBD1	TRBV5-5	NA	TRBJ2-2	TGTGCCAGCAGCTTTCGATCGGACAGGATGGCCCTAGCCGGGGAGCTGTTTTTT	CASSFRSDRMALAGELFF
NA	TRBV7-2	few	TRBJ2-4	TGTGCCAGCAGCTTAAGCGGTGGGTTTGTCAAAAACATTCAGTACTTC	CASSLSGGFVKNIQYF
NA	TRBV6-6	NA	TRBJ1-1	TGTGCCAGCATTCGAAACAATGAAGCTTTCTTT	CASIRNNEAFF
TRBD1	TRBV6-6	NA	TRBJ1-5	TGTGCCAGCAACCAGGGGGCTGTTCAGCCCCAGCATTTT	CASNQGAVQPQHF
NA	TRBV3-1	few	TRBJ2-1	TGTGCCAGCAGCCAAGCTAGCGTCTACAATGAGCAGTTCTTC	CASSQASVYNEQFF
TRBD1	TRBV20-1	few	TRBJ2-7	TGCAGTGCAGAGCCCACAGGGGACCCCTACGAGCAGTACTTC	CSAEPTGDPYEQYF
TRBD1	TRBV7-9	NA	TRBJ2-3	TGTGCCAGCAGCTCCACGACAGGGGGCACAGATACGCAGTATTTT	CASSSTTGGTDTQYF
TRBD2	TRBV7-2	NA	TRBJ2-7	TGTGCCAGCAGCTTAGGCGGGCTAGCGGGGCCCTACGAGCAGTACTTC	CASSLGGLAGPYEQYF
NA	TRBV3-1	few	TRBJ1-1	TGTGCCAGCAGCCAAGAGCCGAGAATGAACACTGAAGCTTTCTTT	CASSQEPRMNTEAFF